A selection of T cell receptor beta chains follows, all from one sample in a study of blood T cell repertoires in COVID-19. This table comes from immunoSEQ multiplex PCR, and its TCRdb copy is limited to in-frame clones, with some not included. The sample shows over 80,000 clones, approximately 86% of them seen only once. Input material: peripheral blood. Source of these receptors: a man between 45 and 60 years old with acute or convalescent COVID-19. Each CDR3 is given with its conserved first and last residue. The order of the fields is V gene, clone size, D gene, J gene, CDR3 DNA, CDR3 protein. The D gene is left open where the match is weak. Rows give clone size only sometimes, using once, few, many, or a class for an expanded clone.

TRBV6-5	.	.	TRBJ1-1	TGTGCCAGCAGTTACAGTGGTGGAGGCACTGAAGCTTTCTTT	CASSYSGGGTEAFF
TRBV7-2	.	TRBD1	TRBJ2-1	TGTGCCAGCAGCTTATTGGGACAGTACAATGAGCAGTTCTTC	CASSLLGQYNEQFF
TRBV7-9	.	.	TRBJ2-5	TGTGCCAGCAGCCGGGGTTTGGACAGACCGTACCAAGAGACCCAGTACTTC	CASSRGLDRPYQETQYF
TRBV9	.	TRBD1	TRBJ1-1	TGTGCCAGCAGCCTAGGGGGCATCACTGAAGCTTTCTTT	CASSLGGITEAFF
TRBV3-1/TRBV3-2	.	.	TRBJ1-4	TGTGCCAGCAGCCAAGATCTCAGGATCGCAACTAATGAAAAACTGTTTTTT	CASSQDLRIATNEKLFF
TRBV3-1/TRBV3-2	.	.	TRBJ1-1	TGTGCCAGCAGCACCCGTGCGGACAGCGGAGCTTTCTTT	CASSTRADSGAFF
TRBV18	few	TRBD2	TRBJ2-7	TGTGCCAGCTCACCATCGGGAGGGCCCTACGAGCAGTACTTC	CASSPSGGPYEQYF
TRBV6-5	.	.	TRBJ1-1	TGTGCCAGCAGTTACTCGATAGCCGGGGGAACTGAAGCTTTCTTT	CASSYSIAGGTEAFF
TRBV2	.	TRBD2	TRBJ2-7	TGTGCCAGCTTAGCCGGGACTAGCGGGGACGAGCAGTACTTC	CASLAGTSGDEQYF
TRBV11-2	.	TRBD2	TRBJ2-1	TGTGCCAGCAGCTCGACTAGCGGGAGGCCCTCCTACAATGAGCAGTTCTTC	CASSSTSGRPSYNEQFF
TRBV3-1/TRBV3-2	few	TRBD2	TRBJ2-5	TGTGCCAGCAGCCAAGTCCCTAGGACTAGCGGCCAAGAGACCCAGTACTTC	CASSQVPRTSGQETQYF
TRBV3-1/TRBV3-2	.	.	TRBJ1-2	TGTGCCAGCAGCCAAGGACTTCATGGACTGCCCTCCTATGGCTACACCTTC	CASSQGLHGLPSYGYTF
TRBV3-1/TRBV3-2	.	.	TRBJ1-2	TGTGCCAGCAGCCAAAGTAAGGGGCGGAACTATGGCTACACCTTC	CASSQSKGRNYGYTF
TRBV18	once	.	TRBJ1-4	TGTGCCAGCTCACAAGACCGGGAGGGAAAACTGTTTTTT	CASSQDREGKLFF
TRBV19	.	TRBD2	TRBJ2-7	TGTGCCAGTAGCCTAGGCGGGACTAGCGGGAGCGGCGAGCAGTACTTC	CASSLGGTSGSGEQYF
TRBV6-5	.	TRBD1	TRBJ2-1	TGTGCCAGCACCCTTGGGACAGGGTCATACAATGAGCAGTTCTTC	CASTLGTGSYNEQFF
TRBV5-1	.	.	TRBJ1-2	TGCGCCAGCAGCTTCGGCACAGAGAACTATGGCTACACCTTC	CASSFGTENYGYTF
TRBV9	.	TRBD2	TRBJ2-7	TGTGCCAGCAGCCCTCGCTCGGGACTAGTGGAGGAGCAGTACTTC	CASSPRSGLVEEQYF
TRBV5-6	.	.	TRBJ2-7	TGTGCCAGCAGCTTGGGCAGGGCAGGCGAGCAGTACTTC	CASSLGRAGEQYF
TRBV2	.	.	TRBJ2-6	TGTGCCAGCAGTGAATCGGAGGGCTCTGGGGCCAACGTCCTGACTTTC	CASSESEGSGANVLTF
TRBV14	.	TRBD1	TRBJ1-1	TGTGCCAGCAGCCAACTCCGGACAGGGGGAGCTTTCTTT	CASSQLRTGGAFF
TRBV9	.	TRBD1	TRBJ2-7	TGTGCCAGCAGCGTAGCAGGGGGTCAAGACGAGCAGTACTTC	CASSVAGGQDEQYF
TRBV19	.	.	TRBJ2-5	TGTGCCAGTAGTTCGGGACACCTAACTGAGGTGACCCAGTACTTC	CASSSGHLTEVTQYF
TRBV5-5	.	TRBD2	TRBJ2-3	TGTGCCAGCAGCTACACTAGCGGTAACACAGATACGCAGTATTTT	CASSYTSGNTDTQYF
TRBV19	.	.	TRBJ1-1	TGTGCCAGTAGTATAACAGGGCAGCCGAACACTGAAGCTTTCTTT	CASSITGQPNTEAFF
TRBV19	few	.	TRBJ1-5	TGTGCCAGTAGTAACAGGGCTACAAATCAGCCCCAGCATTTT	CASSNRATNQPQHF
TRBV6-5	.	.	TRBJ2-3	TGTGCCAGCAGATTACAGGGTCTTTGGGATACGCAGTATTTT	CASRLQGLWDTQYF
TRBV30	.	.	TRBJ1-1	TGTGCCTGGGACAGGTCGATCGGCACTGAAGCTTTCTTT	CAWDRSIGTEAFF
TRBV9	once	TRBD2	TRBJ2-5	TGTGCCAGCAGCGTAGGGGGACTAGCGGGAAGGGAGACCCAGTACTTC	CASSVGGLAGRETQYF
TRBV10-3	.	TRBD1	TRBJ1-5	TGTGCCATCAGTGAGCCTGGACAGGGGAGCAATCAGCCCCAGCATTTT	CAISEPGQGSNQPQHF
TRBV10-1	.	.	TRBJ2-1	TGCGCCAGCAGTGAAGCTAGCTTCTACAATGAGCAGTTCTTC	CASSEASFYNEQFF
TRBV24-1	.	.	TRBJ2-1	TGTGCCACCAGTGATGGAAAACGAGCGGTCACCTTCAATGAGCAGTTCTTC	CATSDGKRAVTFNEQFF
TRBV9	.	.	TRBJ2-3	TGTGCCAGCAGCGTAACTAGTTTCCCAGATACGCAGTATTTT	CASSVTSFPDTQYF
TRBV19	.	.	TRBJ2-7	TGTGCCAGTAGTATTGGCGGCTCGACCTCCTACGAGCAGTACTTC	CASSIGGSTSYEQYF
TRBV18	.	TRBD1	TRBJ1-1	TGTGCCAGCTCACCTTCGACAGGGAAGAACACTGAAGCTTTCTTT	CASSPSTGKNTEAFF
TRBV5-6	.	.	TRBJ2-7	TGTGCCAGCAGCTTGACTAGCCCGGACTACGAGCAGTACTTC	CASSLTSPDYEQYF
TRBV15	.	TRBD1	TRBJ1-2	TGTGCCACCAGCATTCATGGGGCAGGGGGTGGCTACACCTTC	CATSIHGAGGGYTF
TRBV5-1	.	.	TRBJ2-7	TGCGCCAGCAGCGCGGGCAGCTCCTACGAGCAGTACTTC	CASSAGSSYEQYF
TRBV12-3/TRBV12-4	.	.	TRBJ2-7	TGTGCCAGCAGCCGCATGGAGCCCGAGCAGTACTTC	CASSRMEPEQYF
TRBV9	.	.	TRBJ2-1	TGTGCCAGCAGCGTAGAGGGGGCGGGATACAATGAGCAGTTCTTC	CASSVEGAGYNEQFF
TRBV7-8	once	.	TRBJ2-7	TGTGCCAGCAGCTTAGCGAGGACGGGATCCTACGAGCAGTACTTC	CASSLARTGSYEQYF
TRBV19	.	TRBD1	TRBJ1-5	TGTGCCAGTAGTATATTCGGGACAGTTAATCAGCCCCAGCATTTT	CASSIFGTVNQPQHF
TRBV28	.	.	TRBJ2-7	TGTGCCAGCAGTTTATTAGCTCGGAGGGGCGAGCAGTACTTC	CASSLLARRGEQYF
TRBV18	.	TRBD2	TRBJ2-1	TGTGCCAGCTCGAGAGCGGGGAACTCCTACAATGAGCAGTTCTTC	CASSRAGNSYNEQFF
TRBV10-3	once	.	TRBJ2-7	TGTGCCATCAGTGTCCGGGACGGGAGCAACCTAAACGAGCAGTACTTC	CAISVRDGSNLNEQYF
TRBV5-4	.	TRBD2	TRBJ2-3	TGTGCCAGCAGCCCTAGCGGGAGCACAGATACGCAGTATTTT	CASSPSGSTDTQYF
TRBV7-9	.	.	TRBJ2-3	TGTGCCAGCAGCTTAGTCGGACTGGGCACAGATACGCAGTATTTT	CASSLVGLGTDTQYF
TRBV7-9	.	.	TRBJ2-7	TGTGCCAGCAGCTTCTTAGCGCAAAACGAGCAGTACTTC	CASSFLAQNEQYF
TRBV19	.	TRBD1	TRBJ1-2	TGTGCCAGTAGCCAAGGACAGGGCTTTTATGGCTACACCTTC	CASSQGQGFYGYTF
TRBV3-1/TRBV3-2	.	.	TRBJ1-3	TGTGCCAGCAGCCAAGCGAGGAGACTGAACTCTGGAAACACCATATATTTT	CASSQARRLNSGNTIYF
TRBV5-1	once	.	TRBJ1-1	TGCGCCAGCAGCTTGGCTGACAGAGCTGAAGCTTTCTTT	CASSLADRAEAFF
TRBV4-2	.	TRBD2	TRBJ2-7	TGTGCCAGCAGCCAAGCCGAGGTACCCCCGGGACTAGCGGGCTACGAGCAGTACTTC	CASSQAEVPPGLAGYEQYF
TRBV10-2	.	TRBD2	TRBJ2-7	TGCGCCAGCAGCGACCGACTAGCGGGAGTCCACGAGCAGTACTTC	CASSDRLAGVHEQYF
TRBV19	.	TRBD1	TRBJ1-5	TGTGCCAGTAGCATCGCCGGGACAGGGGTGACTTTGCAGCCCCAGCATTTT	CASSIAGTGVTLQPQHF
TRBV11-3	.	.	TRBJ1-6	TGTGCCAGCAGCCCCGGGACTGGGGGTTCACCCCTCCACTTT	CASSPGTGGSPLHF
TRBV24-1	.	TRBD1	TRBJ2-1	TGTGCCACCAGTGATTCCGGACAGGGGTACAATGAGCAGTTCTTC	CATSDSGQGYNEQFF
TRBV2	few	TRBD1	TRBJ1-4	TGTGCCAGCAGTGATGGCACAGGGGTTATGTCTAATGAAAAACTGTTTTTT	CASSDGTGVMSNEKLFF
TRBV23-1	.	.	TRBJ2-7	TGCGCCAGCACGCCCCCCGGGAGCTCCTACGAGCAGTACTTC	CASTPPGSSYEQYF
TRBV27	once	TRBD1	TRBJ2-3	TGTGCCAGCAGTCAACGGACAGGTTCCTTAATGGGCACAGATACGCAGTATTTT	CASSQRTGSLMGTDTQYF